This paragraph covers one TCR beta chain sequence. Per the authors' pipeline: The assay estimated nucleated cells by amplifying reference gene primers. Using immunoSEQ multiplex PCR, the repertoire was profiled, and TCRdb retains in-frame clones only, with some absent. V and J calls and clone size are copied from that table; D and trimming were computed from the DNA. The sample includes roughly 270,000 clones, 85% seen only once; the top ten take 2.5% to 3%. Trimming cost V 4 bases and J 1 base, with 8 bases left between them. The CDR3 is made up of 13 amino acids. CDR1 SGHRS and CDR2 YFSETQ come from the germline V gene. The data stem from a study of blood T cell repertoires in COVID-19. Across the study: Samples taken during acute and convalescent COVID-19 were collected in the United States, Italy and Spain.

Which cohort a participant joined came from the clinical history participants gave. Donors in Cohort 3 who had recovered were those with two negative PCRs, healthcare professional clearance, or resolution of their symptoms. The sequenced sample was PBMCs or T cells enriched from blood (not recorded which). This clonotype was obtained from a woman aged 45-59 years who had recovered from COVID-19. The V and J genes are TRBV5-1 and TRBJ1-1; D unclear. The CDR3 sequence is CASSVLQNTEAFF. The CDR3 bases are TGCGCCAGCAGCGTACTACAGAACACTGAAGCTTTCTTT.